Presented here are 30 T cell receptor beta chains from one specimen sequenced in a study of preoperative IRX-2 immunotherapy in early breast cancer. Profiled with immunoSEQ multiplex PCR; TCRdb holds only in-frame clones, not every one. The sample records about 23,000 clones, around 91% being singletons. Treatment reported: preoperative locoregional IRX-2 cytokine immunotherapy. The material was tumor tissue, obtained after IRX-2 immunotherapy. Every receptor here comes from a human donor with breast cancer.

The chain employs TRBV7-2 and TRBJ2-5, with 8 positions matching TRBD2. V lost 9 bases, J lost 4 bases, and 7 bases stayed unmatched. CDR3 length equals 13 residues. Germline V gene data show CDR1 as SGHTA and CDR2 as FQGNSA. The CDR3 coding sequence is TGTGCCAGTGAGCCGGGGGGGGGAGAGACCCAGTACTTC. Amino acid sequence: CASEPGGGETQYF.

This clone was seen more than once but under ten times. The chain joins TRBV12-5 to TRBJ1-6, with a possible D match to TRBD1 (5 bases). This CDR3 is 15 amino acids long. V was trimmed by 5 bases and J by 7 bases, leaving 15 bases between them. Germline-derived CDR1 and CDR2 are LGHNT and FRNRAP. The CDR3 coding sequence is TGTGCTAGTGGTCCCCCGGGGACCGAAAATTCACCCCTCCACTTT. The encoded protein is CASGPPGTENSPLHF.

V is TRBV12-5 and J is TRBJ1-1; the D gene is possibly TRBD1 (5 bases). Germline V gives CDR1 LGHNT, CDR2 FRNRAP. Trimming took off 0 bases at V and 5 bases at J, with 10 bases between the two ends. CDR3 length: 14 amino acids. The CDR3 DNA reads as TGTGCTAGTGGTTTGGTAGGGACCCTTACTGAAGCTTTCTTT. Translated: CASGLVGTLTEAFF.

V gene TRBV27 combines with J gene TRBJ2-3; TRBD1 aligns across 8 bases. Germline lookup yields CDR1 MNHEY and CDR2 SMNVEV (reference sequence). The V and J ends lost 5 bases and 5 bases, in that order; junction bases with no gene match: 18. The CDR3 length is 18 residues. CDR3 bases: TGTGCCAGCAGTCTACGCCGCCTGGACAGGGCCCAGGGAGATACGCAGTATTTT. It encodes CASSLRRLDRAQGDTQYF.

The chain couples TRBV9 to TRBJ2-5; 9 bases are a match to TRBD1. The CDR3 is made up of 14 amino acids. The germline gives CDR1 SGDLS, CDR2 YYNGEE. V was pared by 3 bases and J by 7 bases, with 7 bases of the junction left unmatched. The CDR3 protein is CASSATGGLGTQYF. The DNA of the CDR3 is TGTGCCAGCAGCGCGACAGGGGGATTAGGGACCCAGTACTTC.

V is TRBV5-1 and J is TRBJ2-2; weak D call: TRBD2 (6 bases). The germline V and J ends were trimmed by 0 bases and 1 base, with 10 bases remaining between them. The CDR3 extends over 16 amino acids. Germline V gene lookup returns CDR1 SGHRS and CDR2 YFSETQ. The CDR3 DNA sequence: TGCGCCAGCAGCTTGGGAAATAGCGGGAACACCGGGGAGCTGTTTTTT. It yields the protein CASSLGNSGNTGELFF.

Judged by abundance, this clone is medium-sized. The rearrangement joins TRBV6-4 to TRBJ2-2; maybe TRBD2 (7 bases). The CDR3 length is 16 residues. The V end was cut by 0 bases, the J end by 4 bases, with 12 bases between. CDR1 is MRHNA, CDR2 SNTAGT, per germline. The CDR3 region is CASSDSDRGATGELFF. CDR3 DNA: TGTGCCAGCAGTGACTCGGATCGGGGGGCCACCGGGGAGCTGTTTTTT.

V usage is TRBV14 and J usage is TRBJ2-1, with D possibly TRBD1 on 6 matching bases. CDR1 SGHDN and CDR2 FVKESK come from the germline V gene. The V gene lost 5 bases and the J gene lost 7 bases, with 18 bases spanning the gap. There are 15 residues in the CDR3. The DNA for the CDR3 is TGTGCCAGCAGCGAGACAGGAGGCTCGGGAAATGAGCAGTTCTTC. Translated, it gives CASSETGGSGNEQFF.

J is TRBJ1-4 and V is TRBV7-2, with TRBD1 as a possible D gene (5 bases). CDR1 SGHTA and CDR2 FQGNSA come from the germline V gene. The CDR3 totals 14 residues. The germline V and J ends were trimmed by 4 bases and 5 bases, with 11 bases remaining between them. CDR3 coding DNA: TGTGCCAGCAGCTCGTGGGGCGGGAATGAAAAACTGTTTTTT. It yields the protein CASSSWGGNEKLFF.

The chain recombines TRBV27 with TRBJ2-1; D may be TRBD1 (6 bases). Trimming pared 6 bases from V and 8 bases from J, leaving 14 bases between. There are 13 residues in the CDR3. From germline, CDR1 is MNHEY and CDR2 SMNVEV (reference sequence). The CDR3 sequence: CASRRQPGDEQFF. The CDR3 coding sequence is TGTGCCAGCAGGCGACAGCCAGGGGATGAGCAGTTCTTC.

This chain links TRBV15 with TRBJ2-1; D may be TRBD1 (6 bases). V gave up 3 bases and J gave up 14 bases, with 20 bases separating them. The CDR3 sequence is 14 residues long. Germline V gene lookup returns CDR1 LNHNV and CDR2 YYDKDF (reference sequence). CDR3 coding DNA: TGTGCCACCAGCAGCAGGGGCCGTTATGACTCGGAGTTCTTC. Its protein product is CATSSRGRYDSEFF.

A few counts support this clone. The CDR3 here is CASSLAFSLGTGELFF. The CDR3 bases are TGTGCCAGCAGCTTAGCATTCAGTCTGGGCACCGGGGAGCTGTTTTTT. The rearrangement joins TRBV11-2 to TRBJ2-2; D gene uncertain. Germline V gene sequence: CDR1 SGHAT, CDR2 FQNNGV. Trimming took off 1 base at V and 4 bases at J, with 13 bases between the two ends. The CDR3 consists of 16 residues.

The genes are TRBV5-5 and TRBJ2-7, with D possibly matching TRBD1 (7 bases). The CDR3 extends over 13 amino acids. V lost 4 bases and J lost 7, with 15 bases in between. The germline CDR1 and CDR2 sequences are SGHKS and YYEKEE (reference sequence). CDR3 sequence (DNA): TGTGCCAGCAGCATTGGTCCAGGGGGGGAGCAGTACTTC. As protein: CASSIGPGGEQYF. Full variable domain (outside the CDR3, taken from reference TRBV5-5 and TRBJ2-7): DAGVTQSPTHLIKTRGQQVTLRCSPISGHKSVSWYQQVLGQGPQFIFQYYEKEERGRGNFPDRFSARQFPNYSSELNVNALLLGDSALYLCASSIGPGGEQYFGPGTRLTVT.

This rearrangement joins TRBV7-9 to TRBJ2-1, with D possibly called TRBD1 or TRBD2 (5 bases each). With 4 bases removed from V and 9 bases from J, the gap between germline ends came to 13 bases. The CDR3 spans 13 residues. Germline V CDR1 and CDR2: SEHNR, FQNEAQ (reference sequence). CDR3: CASSSQAGTEQFF. The CDR3 nucleotides are TGTGCCAGCAGCTCCCAAGCTGGGACTGAGCAGTTCTTC. The variable domain in full, completed from reference TRBV7-9 and TRBJ2-1, reads DTGVSQNPRHKITKRGQNVTFRCDPISEHNRLYWYRQTLGQGPEFLTYFQNEAQLEKSRLLSDRFSAERPKGSFSTLEIQRTEQGDSAMYLCASSSQAGTEQFFGPGTRLTVL.

The chain employs TRBV5-1 and TRBJ1-2; perhaps TRBD1 as D (5 bases). Germline V gene data show CDR1 as SGHRS and CDR2 as YFSETQ. The V gene lost 8 bases and the J gene lost 6 bases, with 20 bases spanning the gap. CDR3 length equals 14 residues. In DNA form, the CDR3 reads TGCGCCAGTACCCCCCGGGGGGGAAGCGATGGCTACACCTTC. Translation: CASTPRGGSDGYTF.

The chain couples TRBV6-5 to TRBJ1-2; D is uncertain. This CDR3 region has 13 residues. The germline V gene encodes CDR1 MNHEY and CDR2 SVGAGI. V was pared by 2 bases and J by 8 bases, with 12 bases between. The CDR3 reads CASSYQSRRGYTF. For the CDR3, the DNA is TGTGCCAGCAGTTACCAGTCCCGACGGGGCTACACCTTC.

This sequence joins TRBV6-5 and TRBJ2-5, with D possibly being TRBD1 or TRBD2 (5 bases each). V lost 2 bases and J lost 5, with 12 bases in between. Per the germline V gene, CDR1 is MNHEY and CDR2 is SVGAGI. The CDR3 is 14 residues long. The CDR3 reads CASSYGTRTETQYF. As DNA, the CDR3 is TGTGCCAGCAGTTACGGGACCCGGACCGAGACCCAGTACTTC.

There are a few counts of this clone. The chain has TRBV14 and TRBJ1-2; D is unresolved. The CDR3 loop spans 13 amino acids. V dropped 4 bases and J dropped 4 bases, with 10 bases sitting between them. CDR1 and CDR2 from the germline V gene are SGHDN and FVKESK. The CDR3 sequence: CASSPDQSYGYTF. The CDR3 region has the DNA TGTGCCAGCAGCCCGGACCAGTCCTATGGCTACACCTTC.

The chain joins TRBV7-2 to TRBJ1-3; D remains unclear. Germline V gene lookup returns CDR1 SGHTA and CDR2 FQGNSA. This CDR3 is built from 14 residues. V shed 4 bases and J shed 0 bases, with 7 bases lying between them. CDR3 residues: CASSSGLSGNTIYF. Written as DNA, the CDR3 is TGTGCCAGCAGCTCAGGTCTCTCTGGAAACACCATATATTTT.

This rearrangement joins TRBV7-9 to TRBJ2-4, with TRBD1 identical over 9 bases. The CDR3 spans 15 residues. The J segment lost 4 bases and the V segment lost 5 bases, leaving 6 bases of the junction unmatched. The germline CDR1 and CDR2 sequences are SEHNR and FQNEAQ (reference sequence). CDR3 nucleotide sequence: TGTGCCAGCAGCCTCCAGGGACAGGGTAAAAACATTCAGTACTTC. Protein product: CASSLQGQGKNIQYF.

The chain couples TRBV28 to TRBJ2-7; the match to TRBD2 covers 12 bases. The CDR3 contains 16 residues. J was trimmed by 0 bases and V by 7 bases; bases with no gene match: 7. CDR1 MDHEN and CDR2 SYDVKM come from the germline V gene. As DNA, the CDR3 is TGTGCCAGCACCAACCCGACTAGCGGGAGCTCCTACGAGCAGTACTTC. It specifies CASTNPTSGSSYEQYF.

This chain joins TRBV6-6 and TRBJ1-2; 10 positions match TRBD1. This CDR3 comprises 14 residues. The V and J ends lost 5 bases and 5 bases, in that order; junction bases with no gene match: 5. Per germline, CDR1 MNHNY and CDR2 SVGAGI (reference sequence). CDR3 in DNA: TGTGCCAGCAGTCGTCGGGACAGGGGATATGGCTACACCTTC. Its protein product is CASSRRDRGYGYTF.

The chain carries TRBV2 and TRBJ1-5, with D uncertain. Germline-derived CDR1 and CDR2 are SNHLY and FYNNEI. This CDR3 contains 14 residues. Deletions cut 2 bases from V and 7 bases from J, with 12 bases between. CDR3 DNA sequence: TGTGCCAGCAGTGAACCTCCGGTTGGGCAGCCCCAGCATTTT. This encodes CASSEPPVGQPQHF.

The CDR3 region is CASSQSGGAYNEQFF. The CDR3 DNA sequence: TGTGCCAGCAGCCAAAGCGGGGGGGCCTACAATGAGCAGTTCTTC. The V and J genes are TRBV7-8 and TRBJ2-1; 10 positions agree with TRBD2. The V gene's germline CDR1 is SGHVS and CDR2 FQNEAQ. CDR3 size: 15 residues. J gave up 2 bases and V 5 bases, and 3 bases lay outside the gene matches. The complete variable domain, with remaining parts taken from reference TRBV7-8 and TRBJ2-1, reads GAGVSQSPRYKVAKRGQDVALRCDPISGHVSLFWYQQALGQGPEFLTYFQNEAQLDKSGLPSDRFFAERPEGSVSTLKIQRTQQEDSAVYLCASSQSGGAYNEQFFGPGTRLTVL.

This sequence joins TRBV28 and TRBJ1-1; D call uncertain. V lost 3 bases, J lost 4 bases, and 6 bases lay in between. The germline V gene encodes CDR1 MDHEN and CDR2 SYDVKM. This CDR3 comprises 12 residues. The CDR3 protein is CASSLAGTEAFF. DNA of the CDR3: TGTGCCAGCAGTTTGGCGGGCACTGAAGCTTTCTTT.

Of note for this clone: The same CDR3 also results from other DNA sequences found in this sample. This sequence joins TRBV6-6 and TRBJ2-3; no firm D call. V was cut by 7 bases and J by 0 bases, with 14 bases left in between. The CDR3 covers 15 residues. CDR1 and CDR2 (germline): MNHNY, SVGAGI (reference sequence). CDR3 in DNA: TGTGCCAGCACCTCACTTGAATACAGCACAGATACGCAGTATTTT. Translated: CASTSLEYSTDTQYF.

V and J are TRBV7-6 and TRBJ2-7, with 7 positions matching TRBD2. Germline CDR1 is SGHVS and CDR2 is FNYEAQ. After removal of 4 bases from V and 2 bases from J, the junction contained 5 bases not matched to a gene. The CDR3 covers 14 residues. Here the CDR3 reads CASSSDGGAYEQYF. In DNA, the CDR3 is TGTGCCAGCAGCTCCGATGGGGGGGCCTACGAGCAGTACTTC.

The chain uses TRBV11-2 and TRBJ1-1; D is unresolved. V lost 0 bases and J lost 4, with 18 bases in between. CDR1 SGHAT and CDR2 FQNNGV come from the germline V gene. This CDR3 is 17 amino acids long. This CDR3 is CASSLELAAIRGTEAFF. The CDR3 region has the DNA TGTGCCAGCAGCTTAGAGTTGGCAGCCATTCGTGGCACTGAAGCTTTCTTT.

The CDR3 DNA reads TGTGCCAGCAGTTCGGGACAGCACTACACCTTC. Its translation: CASSSGQHYTF. The rearrangement links TRBV6-5 to TRBJ1-2; TRBD1 matches 7 bases. The germline gives CDR1 MNHEY, CDR2 SVGAGI. V was clipped by 4 bases and J by 10 bases; unmatched bases: 3. This CDR3 has 11 residues.

The CDR3 DNA reads as TGCGCCAGCAGCCAACAGCTTAACTATGGCTACACCTTC. Translated: CASSQQLNYGYTF. The V gene is TRBV4-1, the J gene TRBJ1-2; D ambiguous. The ends were cut back, 2 bases at V and 1 base at J, with 5 bases in the middle. Germline loops: CDR1 MGHRA, CDR2 YSYEKL. The CDR3 length is 13 residues.